This T cell receptor beta chain was profiled in a study of radiation and T cells in renal cell carcinoma. Study as a whole: Nephrectomy followed 15 Gy stereotactic body radiation by 4 weeks.

Time point meaning: blood 2 weeks post-SBRT. Treatment defined: 15 Gy SBRT to primary tumor, nephrectomy 4 weeks later. Whole-study findings and limits: In blood, top tumor clones expanded by 2 weeks, shrinking by 4. No pretreatment tumor biopsies were available for baseline clonotypes.

Details on this clone: The antigen is undetermined.

The method was immunoSEQ multiplex PCR; TCRdb's version includes in-frame clones alone and lacks a portion of them. The repertoire holds roughly 130,000 clones, with approximately 90% as singletons. The V and J ends lost 4 bases and 4 bases, in that order; junction bases with no gene match: 4. CDR1 is SGHKS and CDR2 is YYEKEE in the germline V gene (reference sequence). This CDR3 contains 14 residues. The chain combines TRBV5-5 with TRBJ1-2; TRBD1 agrees at 10 bases. The sequences come from blood, collected from a patient whose treatment included radiotherapy and nephrectomy. This receptor was identified in a woman between 65 and 79 years old with renal cell carcinoma. The CDR3: CASSPGTGVYGYTF. DNA of the CDR3: TGTGCCAGCAGCCCCGGGACAGGGGTCTATGGCTACACCTTC.